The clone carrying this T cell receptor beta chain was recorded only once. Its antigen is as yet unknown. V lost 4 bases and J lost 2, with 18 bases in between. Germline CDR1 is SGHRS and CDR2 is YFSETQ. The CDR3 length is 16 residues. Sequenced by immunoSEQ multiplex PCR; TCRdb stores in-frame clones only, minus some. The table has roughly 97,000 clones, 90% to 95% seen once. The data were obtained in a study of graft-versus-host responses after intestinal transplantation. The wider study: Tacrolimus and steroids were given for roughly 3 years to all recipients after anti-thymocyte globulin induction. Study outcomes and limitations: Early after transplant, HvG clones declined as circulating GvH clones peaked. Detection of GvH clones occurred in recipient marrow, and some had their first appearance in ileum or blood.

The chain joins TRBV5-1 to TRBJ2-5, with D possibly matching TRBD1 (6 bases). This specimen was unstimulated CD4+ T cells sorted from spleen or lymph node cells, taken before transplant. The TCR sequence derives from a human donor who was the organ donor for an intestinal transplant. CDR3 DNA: TGCGCCAGCAGCCTCTCTCCTGACAGGTCACAAGAGACCCAGTACTTC. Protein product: CASSLSPDRSQETQYF.